This TCR beta chain was observed in a study of blood T cell repertoires in COVID-19. Study-level information: In each case, the material was cDNA or gDNA derived from T cells, B-cell-depleted T cells, or PBMCs.

Individuals aged about 18 to 89 years were recruited from roughly 22 US areas. Sequencing used immunoSEQ multiplex PCR; TCRdb keeps in-frame clones, though not all of them. This table has fewer than 200,000 clones, about 86% appearing once. This clone was recorded a few times. V was clipped by 6 bases and J by 1 base, with 18 bases between them. There are 16 residues in the CDR3. Germline values: CDR1 SGHAT, CDR2 FQNNGV. Sequencing input: PBMCs or T cells enriched from blood (not recorded which). The TCR originated in a woman between 45 and 60 years old in a cohort exposed to, infected with or recovered from COVID-19 (not recorded which). This rearrangement joins TRBV11-2 to TRBJ1-2; D is unresolved. CDR3 amino acids: CASRPNYMGVNYGYTF. The DNA of the CDR3 is TGTGCCAGCAGACCCAACTACATGGGAGTTAACTATGGCTACACCTTC.